This T cell receptor (beta chain) was recorded in a study of T cell repertoires in cytomegalovirus infection (dated by TCRdb to about 2019). Regarding the study in general: Donor HLA type was relevant to the analysis, because carriage of CMV infection together with the matching HLA type was indicated by public TCR beta signatures.

This clonotype showed up many times. Its antigen remains unidentified. No per-base quality is available; no much larger clone lies one base away. The CDR3, from cysteine to phenylalanine, totals 13 residues. Just the 39-base CDR3 DNA is kept, in frame starting at base 1. The germline V gene sets CDR1 to SGHTA and CDR2 to FQGNSA. Clipping removes 5 bases from V and 5 bases from J, with 4 as the unmatched junction base count. The reads were generated on an Illumina HiSeq 1500. TCRdb cleaned the public reads at Q25 with fastp, built clones with MiXCR and kept in-frame beta chains. Rows matching on CDR3 protein sequence are summarized as one entry with the most common DNA and genes. For this sample there are 200,000 to 300,000 distinct CDR3 sequences; roughly 9% appear just once. Of the sample, over 13% is held by the ten largest clones. Broad study findings and their caveats: The ex vivo response was dominated by HLA-C-restricted CMV-specific TCR beta clonotypes, which also provided the single most frequent clonotype in two of eight donors. Cumulative frequency of public TCR beta family members discriminated carriers of CMV infection plus the relevant HLA type in this cohort and an independent roughly 320-donor cohort.

The chain is encoded by TRBV7-2 joined to TRBJ1-1, with 8 central nucleotides matching TRBD1. Sequencing used PBMCs. The clonotype originates from a human donor in good health (CMV status not recorded). Some clones in this sample may be carry-over from other donors' samples. In nucleotides, the sequence is TGTGCCAGCAGCGCCGACAGGGGTACTGAAGCTTTCTTT. Translated, this gives CASSADRGTEAFF. Joined to the reference TRBV7-2 and TRBJ1-1 proteins, this CDR3 gives the full variable domain: GAGVSQSPSNKVTEKGKDVELRCDPISGHTALYWYRQSLGQGLEFLIYFQGNSAPDKSGLPSDRFSAERTGGSVSTLTIQRTQQEDSAVYLCASSADRGTEAFFGQGTRLTVV.